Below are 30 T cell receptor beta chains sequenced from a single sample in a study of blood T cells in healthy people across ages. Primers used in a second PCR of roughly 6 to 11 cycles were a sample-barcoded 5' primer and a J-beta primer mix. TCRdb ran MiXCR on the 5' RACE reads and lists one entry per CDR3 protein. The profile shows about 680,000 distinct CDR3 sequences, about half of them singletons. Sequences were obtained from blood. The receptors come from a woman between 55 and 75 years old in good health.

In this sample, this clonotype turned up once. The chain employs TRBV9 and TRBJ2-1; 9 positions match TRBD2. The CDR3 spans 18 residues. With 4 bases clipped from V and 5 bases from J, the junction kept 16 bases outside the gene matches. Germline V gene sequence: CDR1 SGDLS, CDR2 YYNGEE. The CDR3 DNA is TGTGCCAGCAGCCTATCTGTCGCTCTAGCGGGGAGAGACAATGAGCAGTTCTTC. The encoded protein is CASSLSVALAGRDNEQFF.

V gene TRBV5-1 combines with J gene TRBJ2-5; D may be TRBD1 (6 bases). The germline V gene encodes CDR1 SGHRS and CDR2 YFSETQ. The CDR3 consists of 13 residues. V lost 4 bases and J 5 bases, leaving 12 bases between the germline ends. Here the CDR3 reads CASSAGDAETQYF. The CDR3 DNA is TGCGCCAGCAGCGCAGGGGATGCGGAGACCCAGTACTTC.

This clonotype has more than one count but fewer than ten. As DNA, the CDR3 is TGCAGTGCTAGACCTAGCGTAATCCAAGAGACCCAGTACTTC. Translation: CSARPSVIQETQYF. The chain carries TRBV20-1 and TRBJ2-5, with a weak D call TRBD2 (6 bases). This CDR3 spans 14 amino acids. Between the trimmed V and J ends, which lost 2 bases and 1 base, there was a span of 11 bases. Germline V gene data show CDR1 as DFQATT and CDR2 as SNEGSKA (reference sequence).

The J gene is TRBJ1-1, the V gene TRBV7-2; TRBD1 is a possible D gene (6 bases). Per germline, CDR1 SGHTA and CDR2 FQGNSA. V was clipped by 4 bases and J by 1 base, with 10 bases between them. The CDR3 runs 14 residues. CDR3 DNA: TGTGCCAGCAGCTCAGGGGATACGAACACTGAAGCTTTCTTT. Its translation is CASSSGDTNTEAFF.

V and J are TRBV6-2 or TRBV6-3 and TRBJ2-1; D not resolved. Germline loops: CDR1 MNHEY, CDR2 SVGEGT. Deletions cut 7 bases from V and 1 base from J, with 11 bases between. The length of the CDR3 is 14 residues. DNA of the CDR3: TGTGCCAGCATTGCGAGGACGTCCTACAATGAGCAGTTCTTC. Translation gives CASIARTSYNEQFF.

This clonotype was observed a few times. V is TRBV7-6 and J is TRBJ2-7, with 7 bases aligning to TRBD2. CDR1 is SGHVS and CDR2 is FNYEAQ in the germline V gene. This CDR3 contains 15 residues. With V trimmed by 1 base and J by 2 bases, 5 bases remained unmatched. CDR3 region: CASSLGTSATYEQYF. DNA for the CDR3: TGTGCCAGCAGCTTAGGAACTAGCGCTACCTACGAGCAGTACTTC.

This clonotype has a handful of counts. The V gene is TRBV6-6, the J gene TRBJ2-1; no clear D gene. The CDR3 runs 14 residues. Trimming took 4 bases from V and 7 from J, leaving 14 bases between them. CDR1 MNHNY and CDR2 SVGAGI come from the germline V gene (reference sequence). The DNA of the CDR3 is TGTGCCAGCAGTTTAGATGTCCGACGGAATGAGCAGTTCTTC. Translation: CASSLDVRRNEQFF.

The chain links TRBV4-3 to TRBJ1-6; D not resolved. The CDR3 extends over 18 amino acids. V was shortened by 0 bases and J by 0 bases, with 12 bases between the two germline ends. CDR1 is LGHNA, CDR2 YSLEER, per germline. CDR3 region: CASSQDYDLSSYNSPLHF. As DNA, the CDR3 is TGCGCCAGCAGCCAAGATTATGACTTGAGCTCCTATAATTCACCCCTCCACTTT.

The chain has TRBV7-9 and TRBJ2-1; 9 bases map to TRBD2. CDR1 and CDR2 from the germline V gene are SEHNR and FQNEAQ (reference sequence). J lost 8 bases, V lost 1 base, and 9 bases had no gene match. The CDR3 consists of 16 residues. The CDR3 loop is CASSLDRTSAQDEQFF. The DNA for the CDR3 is TGTGCCAGCAGCTTAGACAGGACTAGCGCTCAGGATGAGCAGTTCTTC. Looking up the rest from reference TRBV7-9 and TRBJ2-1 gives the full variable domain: DTGVSQNPRHKITKRGQNVTFRCDPISEHNRLYWYRQTLGQGPEFLTYFQNEAQLEKSRLLSDRFSAERPKGSFSTLEIQRTEQGDSAMYLCASSLDRTSAQDEQFFGPGTRLTVL.

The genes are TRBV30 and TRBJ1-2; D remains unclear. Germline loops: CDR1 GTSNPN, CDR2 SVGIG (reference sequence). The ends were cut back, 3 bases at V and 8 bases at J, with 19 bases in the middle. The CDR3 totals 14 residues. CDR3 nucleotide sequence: TGTGCCTGGAGCGTAGGAAAGGAAATAAAGGGCTACACCTTC. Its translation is CAWSVGKEIKGYTF. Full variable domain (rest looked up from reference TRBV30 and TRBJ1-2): SQTIHQWPATLVQPVGSPLSLECTVEGTSNPNLYWYRQAAGRGLQLLFYSVGIGQISSEVPQNLSASRPQDRQFILSSKKLLLSDSGFYLCAWSVGKEIKGYTFGSGTRLTVV.

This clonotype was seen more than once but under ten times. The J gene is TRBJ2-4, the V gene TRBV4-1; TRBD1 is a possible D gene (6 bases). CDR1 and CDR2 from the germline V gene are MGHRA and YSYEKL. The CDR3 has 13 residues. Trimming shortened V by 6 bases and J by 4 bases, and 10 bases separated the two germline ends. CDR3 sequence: CASRGTQKNIQYF. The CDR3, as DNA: TGCGCCAGCAGGGGGACACAGAAAAACATTCAGTACTTC.

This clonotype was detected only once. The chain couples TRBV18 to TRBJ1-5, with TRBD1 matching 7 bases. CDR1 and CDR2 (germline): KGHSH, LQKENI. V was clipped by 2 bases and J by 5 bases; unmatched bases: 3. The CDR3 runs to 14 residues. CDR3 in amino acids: CASSPYQGDQPQHF. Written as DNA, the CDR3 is TGTGCCAGCTCACCATACCAGGGGGATCAGCCCCAGCATTTT.

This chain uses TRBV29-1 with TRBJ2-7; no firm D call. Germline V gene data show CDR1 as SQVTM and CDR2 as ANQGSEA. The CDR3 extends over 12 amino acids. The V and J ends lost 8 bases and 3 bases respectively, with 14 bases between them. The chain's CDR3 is CSSRTDRYEQYF. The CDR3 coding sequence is TGCAGCTCCCGGACCGACCGCTACGAGCAGTACTTC.

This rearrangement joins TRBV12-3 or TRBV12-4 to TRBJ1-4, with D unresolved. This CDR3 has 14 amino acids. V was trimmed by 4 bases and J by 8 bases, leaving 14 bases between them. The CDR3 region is CASSSGTLWEKLFF. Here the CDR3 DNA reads TGTGCCAGCAGTTCGGGAACCCTCTGGGAAAAACTGTTTTTT.

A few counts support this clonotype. The CDR3 DNA reads TGTGCCAGCAGTTTGACAGGCCCCACATATGGCTACACCTTC. As protein: CASSLTGPTYGYTF. The chain links TRBV28 to TRBJ1-2; D may be TRBD1 (6 bases). Per the germline V gene, CDR1 is MDHEN and CDR2 is SYDVKM. V lost 3 bases and J 5 bases, leaving 13 bases between the germline ends. The CDR3 has 14 residues.

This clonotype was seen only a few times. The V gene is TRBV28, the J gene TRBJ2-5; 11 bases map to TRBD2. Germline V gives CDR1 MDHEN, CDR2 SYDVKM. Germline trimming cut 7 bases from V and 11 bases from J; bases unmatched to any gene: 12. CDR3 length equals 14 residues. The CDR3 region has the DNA TGTGCCAGCAACTTAGCGGGAGGGCCTTGGGAGCAGTACTTC. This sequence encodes CASNLAGGPWEQYF.

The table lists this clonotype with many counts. The CDR3 DNA follows: TGTGCCAGCAGCTTCGATAGTAGGGTCGAGCAGTACTTC. Its protein is CASSFDSRVEQYF. The chain uses TRBV7-3 and TRBJ2-5; D is uncertain. With the DNA end fitting TRBJ2-7 better, the J assignment may be wrong. This CDR3 has 13 amino acids. Germline V CDR1 and CDR2: SGHTA, FQGTGA.

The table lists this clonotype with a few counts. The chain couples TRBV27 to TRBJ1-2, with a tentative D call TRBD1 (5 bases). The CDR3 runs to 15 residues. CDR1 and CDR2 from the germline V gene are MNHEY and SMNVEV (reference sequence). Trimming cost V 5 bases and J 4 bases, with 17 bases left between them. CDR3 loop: CASSPSTDSSYGYTF. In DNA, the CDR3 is TGTGCCAGCAGTCCATCCACAGACAGCAGCTATGGCTACACCTTC.

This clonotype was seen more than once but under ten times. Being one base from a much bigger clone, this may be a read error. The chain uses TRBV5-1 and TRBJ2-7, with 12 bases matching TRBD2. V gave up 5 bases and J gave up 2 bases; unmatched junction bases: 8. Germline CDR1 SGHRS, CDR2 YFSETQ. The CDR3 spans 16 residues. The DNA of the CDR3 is TGCGCCAGCAGTCCTAGCGGGAGGGCCCCAGCCTACGAGCAGTACTTC. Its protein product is CASSPSGRAPAYEQYF.

In DNA form, the CDR3 reads TGTGCCAGCAGCTTAGGTCTAGGGGGCTACAATGAGCAGTTCTTC. Translation gives CASSLGLGGYNEQFF. The V call is TRBV7-2, the J call TRBJ2-1, with D tentatively TRBD1 (6 bases). V gave up 1 base and J gave up 3 bases, with 10 bases separating them. The CDR3 consists of 15 residues. Germline V lookup: CDR1 SGHTA, CDR2 FQGNSA.

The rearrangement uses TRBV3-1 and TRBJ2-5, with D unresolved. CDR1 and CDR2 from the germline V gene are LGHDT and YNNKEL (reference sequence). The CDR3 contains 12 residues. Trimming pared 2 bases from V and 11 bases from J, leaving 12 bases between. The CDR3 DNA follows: TGTGCCAGCAGCCAAAAAGCCAATGAGCAGTACTTC. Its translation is CASSQKANEQYF.

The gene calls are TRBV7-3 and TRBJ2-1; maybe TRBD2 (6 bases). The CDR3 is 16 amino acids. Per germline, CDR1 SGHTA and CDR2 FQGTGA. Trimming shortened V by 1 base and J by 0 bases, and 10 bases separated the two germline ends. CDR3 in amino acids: CASSLISGSSYNEQFF. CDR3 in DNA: TGTGCCAGCAGCTTAATATCCGGGAGCTCCTACAATGAGCAGTTCTTC.

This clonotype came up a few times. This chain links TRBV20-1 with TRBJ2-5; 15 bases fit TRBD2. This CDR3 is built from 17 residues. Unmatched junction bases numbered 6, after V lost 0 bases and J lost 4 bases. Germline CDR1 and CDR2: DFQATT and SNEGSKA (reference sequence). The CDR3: CSARDSMGLAGGETQYF. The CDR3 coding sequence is TGCAGTGCTAGAGACTCCATGGGACTAGCGGGAGGAGAGACCCAGTACTTC.

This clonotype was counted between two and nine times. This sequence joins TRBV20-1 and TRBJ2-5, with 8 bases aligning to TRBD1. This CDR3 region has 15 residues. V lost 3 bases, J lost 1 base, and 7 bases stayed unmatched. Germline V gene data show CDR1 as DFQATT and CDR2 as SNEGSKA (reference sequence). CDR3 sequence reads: CSASSGTGLQETQYF. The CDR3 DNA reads TGCAGTGCTAGCTCCGGGACAGGCCTCCAAGAGACCCAGTACTTC.

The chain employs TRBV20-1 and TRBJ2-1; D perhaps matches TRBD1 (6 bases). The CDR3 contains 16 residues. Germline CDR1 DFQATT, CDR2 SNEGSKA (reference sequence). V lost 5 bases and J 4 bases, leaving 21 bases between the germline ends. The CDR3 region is CSAPRRGTPTYNEQFF. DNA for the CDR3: TGCAGTGCTCCACGGAGAGGGACACCCACTTACAATGAGCAGTTCTTC.

The CDR3 sequence: CASSGLAGVGSYNEQFF. The CDR3 DNA reads TGTGCCAGCAGCGGCCTAGCGGGAGTGGGCTCCTACAATGAGCAGTTCTTC. J is TRBJ2-1 and V is TRBV5-5; 10 bases map to TRBD2. CDR3 length: 17 amino acids. CDR1 and CDR2 (germline): SGHKS, YYEKEE (reference sequence). With V trimmed by 4 bases and J by 0 bases, 7 bases remained unmatched.

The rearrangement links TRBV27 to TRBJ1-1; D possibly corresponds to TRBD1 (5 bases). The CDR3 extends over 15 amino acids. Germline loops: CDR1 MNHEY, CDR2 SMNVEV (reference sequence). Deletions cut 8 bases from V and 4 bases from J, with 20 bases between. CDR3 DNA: TGTGCCAGCTCCGCCTCCCGGTCCGGGGGCACTGAAGCTTTCTTT. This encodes CASSASRSGGTEAFF.

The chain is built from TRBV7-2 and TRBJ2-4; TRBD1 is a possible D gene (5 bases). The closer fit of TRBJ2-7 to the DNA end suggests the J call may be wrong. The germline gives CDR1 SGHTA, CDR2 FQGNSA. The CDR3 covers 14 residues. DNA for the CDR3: TGTGCCAGCAGCTCAGCCTACAGGTTCTACGAGCAGTACTTC. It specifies CASSSAYRFYEQYF.

As DNA, the CDR3 is TGCAGTGCTCGGACAGGGGGCTTGAGGGAGCAGTACTTC. Amino acids: CSARTGGLREQYF. This chain connects TRBV20-1 to TRBJ2-4, with 11 bases lining up with TRBD1. The CDR3 length is 13 residues. CDR1 and CDR2 from the germline V gene are DFQATT and SNEGSKA (reference sequence). J lost 13 bases, V lost 5 bases, and 10 bases had no gene match.

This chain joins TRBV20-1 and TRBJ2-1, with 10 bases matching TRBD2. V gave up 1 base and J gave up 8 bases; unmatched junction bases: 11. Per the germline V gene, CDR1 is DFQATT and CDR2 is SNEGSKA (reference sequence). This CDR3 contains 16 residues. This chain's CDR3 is CSARAGGLAYVDEQFF. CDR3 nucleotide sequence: TGCAGTGCTAGAGCTGGGGGACTAGCGTATGTCGATGAGCAGTTCTTC.